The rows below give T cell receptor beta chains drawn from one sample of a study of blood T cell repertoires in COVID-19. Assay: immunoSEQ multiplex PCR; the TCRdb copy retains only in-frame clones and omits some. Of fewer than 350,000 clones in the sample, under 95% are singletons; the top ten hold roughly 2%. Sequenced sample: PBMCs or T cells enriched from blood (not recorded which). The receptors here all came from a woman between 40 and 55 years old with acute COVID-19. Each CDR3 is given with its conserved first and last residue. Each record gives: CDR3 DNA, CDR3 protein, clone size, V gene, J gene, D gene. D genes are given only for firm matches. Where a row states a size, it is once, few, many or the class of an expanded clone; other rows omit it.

TGCGCCAGCAGCACCGGACACGTCTCTGGAAACACCATATATTTT	CASSTGHVSGNTIYF	.	TRBV5-1	TRBJ1-3	.
TGTGCCAGCAGCGCGGGGCCTAGCAATCAGCCCCAGCATTTT	CASSAGPSNQPQHF	.	TRBV7-6	TRBJ1-5	.
TGTGCCAGCAGTGACCGGGACAGGGTTGCTGAAAAACTGTTTTTT	CASSDRDRVAEKLFF	.	TRBV6-1	TRBJ1-4	TRBD1
TGTGCCAGCAGCTCCGGGGCCAACGTCCTGACTTTC	CASSSGANVLTF	.	TRBV28	TRBJ2-6	.
TGTGCCAGCAGTTTAGGTTCGGGGGGGCACCAAGAGACCCAGTACTTC	CASSLGSGGHQETQYF	.	TRBV27	TRBJ2-5	TRBD2
TGCAGTGCTTCGAGGGAGCAGTACTTC	CSASREQYF	.	TRBV20-1	TRBJ2-7	.
TGTGCCAGCAGTTACTGGCGGGGGGGAGAAGATACGCAGTATTTT	CASSYWRGGEDTQYF	.	TRBV6-5	TRBJ2-3	TRBD2
TGTGCCAGCAGCCAAGGCATGGGTAGCGGGAGCCTGAGGGCGGATACGCAGTATTTT	CASSQGMGSGSLRADTQYF	.	TRBV4-2	TRBJ2-3	TRBD2
TGTGCCAGCAGCGTAGGACGGGGGGGGGCAGAGACCCAGTACTTC	CASSVGRGGAETQYF	.	TRBV9	TRBJ2-5	TRBD2
TGCGTTACCGGGACAGGGTACTTTTATGACTTCTTC	CVTGTGYFYDFF	.	TRBV29-1	TRBJ2-1	TRBD1
TGTGCCAGCAGCTGGGCGGACAGGGGTATCACCGGGGAGCTGTTTTTT	CASSWADRGITGELFF	.	TRBV5-4	TRBJ2-2	TRBD1
TGTGCCAGTAAACCCGGGGGTAACTATGGCTACACCTTC	CASKPGGNYGYTF	.	TRBV19	TRBJ1-2	.
TGTGCCAGTAGTCCATCTAGCGGGAGGCTCTCAGATACGCAGTATTTT	CASSPSSGRLSDTQYF	.	TRBV19	TRBJ2-3	TRBD2
TGTGCCAGCAGCTTATCGTTCGGTGAGACCCAGTACTTC	CASSLSFGETQYF	.	TRBV7-2	TRBJ2-5	.
TGTGCCAGCAGCTTCCCAGGGAACTATGGCTACACCTTC	CASSFPGNYGYTF	few	TRBV5-6	TRBJ1-2	.
TGTGCCTGGAAACGACGGGACAGGGAGGTAGGCTACACCTTC	CAWKRRDREVGYTF	.	TRBV30	TRBJ1-2	TRBD1
TGCGCCAGCAGCTCACAGGGGGCCAATTCACCCCTCCACTTT	CASSSQGANSPLHF	.	TRBV5-1	TRBJ1-6	TRBD1
TGTGCCAGCAGTTACACTAGCGGGAGCACAGATACGCAGTATTTT	CASSYTSGSTDTQYF	.	TRBV6-5	TRBJ2-3	TRBD2
TGTGCCAGCACCTTGAGTACAGGGCGGACCGGGGAGCTGTTTTTT	CASTLSTGRTGELFF	few	TRBV7-9	TRBJ2-2	.
TGTGCCAGCAATAAAGGTGCGGGGCTGGATCAGCCCCAGCATTTT	CASNKGAGLDQPQHF	.	TRBV6-6	TRBJ1-5	.
TGTGCCAGCAGTGGTACACCAGGGACTGAAGCTTTCTTT	CASSGTPGTEAFF	.	TRBV12-3/TRBV12-4	TRBJ1-1	.
TGTGCCAGTAGTCCAACCGGACTAGCGGGGACAACAAGAGATACGCAGTATTTT	CASSPTGLAGTTRDTQYF	.	TRBV19	TRBJ2-3	TRBD2